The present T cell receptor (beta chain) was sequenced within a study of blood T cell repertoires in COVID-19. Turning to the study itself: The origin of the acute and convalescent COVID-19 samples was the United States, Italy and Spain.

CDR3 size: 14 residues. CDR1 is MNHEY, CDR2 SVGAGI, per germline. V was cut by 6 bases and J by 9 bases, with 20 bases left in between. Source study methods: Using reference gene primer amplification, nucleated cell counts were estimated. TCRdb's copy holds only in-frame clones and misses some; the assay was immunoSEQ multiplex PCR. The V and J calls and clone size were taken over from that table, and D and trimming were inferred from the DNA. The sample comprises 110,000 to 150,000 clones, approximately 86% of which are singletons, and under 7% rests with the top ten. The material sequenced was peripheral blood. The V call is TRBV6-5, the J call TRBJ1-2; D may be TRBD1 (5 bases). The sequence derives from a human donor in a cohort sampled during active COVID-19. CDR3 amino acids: CASSPGGGVIRYTF. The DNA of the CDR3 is TGTGCCAGCAGCCCCGGGGGGGGTGTGATTCGCTACACCTTC.